This TCR beta chain was documented in a study of blood T cell repertoires in COVID-19. Whole-study context: The samples span acute and convalescent COVID-19 from the United States, Italy and Spain. T cells, B-cell-depleted T cells, or PBMCs provided the cDNA or gDNA that served as material.

Only in-frame clones appear in the TCRdb table, and some are missing; sequencing was by immunoSEQ multiplex PCR. Seen here are around 67,000 clones, around 90% observed once, and the top ten hold approximately 8%. The CDR3 runs to 15 residues. Germline values: CDR1 MNHEY, CDR2 SMNVEV (reference sequence). The J segment lost 0 bases and the V segment lost 6 bases, leaving 4 bases of the junction unmatched. The sequenced sample consisted of peripheral blood. The V and J genes are TRBV27 and TRBJ2-7; 11 bases align to TRBD2. This TCR was sampled from a human donor in a cohort sampled during active COVID-19. The DNA for the CDR3 is TGTGCCAGCAGCCATAGCGGGGGGGGCTCCTACGAGCAGTACTTC. Translated: CASSHSGGGSYEQYF.